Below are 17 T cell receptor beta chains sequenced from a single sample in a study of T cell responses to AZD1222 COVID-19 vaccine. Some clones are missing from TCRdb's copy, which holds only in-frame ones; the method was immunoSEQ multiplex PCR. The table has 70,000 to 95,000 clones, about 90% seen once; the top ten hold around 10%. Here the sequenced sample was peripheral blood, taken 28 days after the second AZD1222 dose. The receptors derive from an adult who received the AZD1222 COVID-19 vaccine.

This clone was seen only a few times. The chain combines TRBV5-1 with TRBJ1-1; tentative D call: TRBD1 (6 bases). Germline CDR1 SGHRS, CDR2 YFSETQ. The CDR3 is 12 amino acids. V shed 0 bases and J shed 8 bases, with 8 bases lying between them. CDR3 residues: CASSLGDREAFF. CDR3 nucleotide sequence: TGCGCCAGCAGCTTGGGAGACAGGGAAGCTTTCTTT.

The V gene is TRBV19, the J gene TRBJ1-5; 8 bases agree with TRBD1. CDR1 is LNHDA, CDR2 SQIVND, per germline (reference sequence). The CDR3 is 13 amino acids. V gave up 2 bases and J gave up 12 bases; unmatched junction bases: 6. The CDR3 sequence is CASSIRDRNNQHF. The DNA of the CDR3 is TGTGCCAGTAGTATACGGGACAGGAACAACCAGCATTTT.

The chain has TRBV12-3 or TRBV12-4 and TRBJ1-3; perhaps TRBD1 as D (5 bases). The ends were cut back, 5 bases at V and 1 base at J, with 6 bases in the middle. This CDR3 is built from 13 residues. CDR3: CASSRQSGNTIYF. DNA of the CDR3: TGTGCCAGCAGTAGACAGTCTGGAAACACCATATATTTT.

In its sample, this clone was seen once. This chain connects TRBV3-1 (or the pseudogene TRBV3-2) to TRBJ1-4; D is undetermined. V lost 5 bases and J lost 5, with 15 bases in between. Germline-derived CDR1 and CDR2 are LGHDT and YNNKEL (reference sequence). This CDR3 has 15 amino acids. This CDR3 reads CASSNGRRNNEKLFF. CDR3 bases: TGTGCCAGCAGCAATGGACGGAGGAACAATGAAAAACTGTTTTTT.

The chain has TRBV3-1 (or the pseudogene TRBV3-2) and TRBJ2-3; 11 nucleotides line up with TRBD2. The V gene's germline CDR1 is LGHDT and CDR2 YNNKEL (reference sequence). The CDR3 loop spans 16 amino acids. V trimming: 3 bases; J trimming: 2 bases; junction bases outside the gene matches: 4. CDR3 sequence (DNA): TGTGCCAGCAGCCACCTACTAGCGGGAGACACAGATACGCAGTATTTT. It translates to CASSHLLAGDTDTQYF.

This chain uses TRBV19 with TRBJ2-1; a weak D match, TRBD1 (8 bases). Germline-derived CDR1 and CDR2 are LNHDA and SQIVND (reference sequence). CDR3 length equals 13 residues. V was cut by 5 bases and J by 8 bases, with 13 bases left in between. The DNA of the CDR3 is TGTGCCAGTAGTGACAGGGGAGGGGATGAGCAGTTCTTC. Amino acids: CASSDRGGDEQFF.

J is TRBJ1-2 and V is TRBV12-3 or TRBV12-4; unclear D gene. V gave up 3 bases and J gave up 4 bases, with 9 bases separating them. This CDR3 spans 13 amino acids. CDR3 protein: CASSFGSPYGYTF. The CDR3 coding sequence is TGTGCCAGCAGTTTCGGCAGTCCCTATGGCTACACCTTC.

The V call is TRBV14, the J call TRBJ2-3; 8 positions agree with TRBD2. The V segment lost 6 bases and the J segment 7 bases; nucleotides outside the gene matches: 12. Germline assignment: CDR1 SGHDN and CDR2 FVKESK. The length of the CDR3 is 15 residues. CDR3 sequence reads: CASSPPGGRINTQYF. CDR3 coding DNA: TGTGCCAGCAGTCCCCCGGGAGGGAGAATCAATACGCAGTATTTT.

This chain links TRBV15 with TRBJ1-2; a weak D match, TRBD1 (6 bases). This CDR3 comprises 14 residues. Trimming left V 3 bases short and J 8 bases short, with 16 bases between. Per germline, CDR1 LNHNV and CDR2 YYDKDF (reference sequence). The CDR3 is CATSSRLTGTGYTF. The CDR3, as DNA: TGTGCCACCAGCAGTAGGCTGACAGGTACCGGCTACACCTTC.

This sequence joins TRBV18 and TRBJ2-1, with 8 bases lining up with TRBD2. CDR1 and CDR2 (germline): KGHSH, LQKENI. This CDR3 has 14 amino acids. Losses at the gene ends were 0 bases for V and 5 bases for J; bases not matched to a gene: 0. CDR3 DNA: TGTGCCAGCTCACCACCTAGCGGGGACAATGAGCAGTTCTTC. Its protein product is CASSPPSGDNEQFF.

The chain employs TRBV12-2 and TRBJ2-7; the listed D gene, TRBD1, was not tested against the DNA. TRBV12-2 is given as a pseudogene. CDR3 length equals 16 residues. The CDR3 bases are TGTGCAAGTCGAGACCCGATGGGGGCAGTACCCTACGAGCAGTACTTC. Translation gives CASRDPMGAVPYEQYF.

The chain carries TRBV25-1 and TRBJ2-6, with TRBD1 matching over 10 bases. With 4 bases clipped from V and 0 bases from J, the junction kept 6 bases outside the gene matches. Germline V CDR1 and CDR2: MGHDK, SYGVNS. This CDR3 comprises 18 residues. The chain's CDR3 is CASSASDRGFSGANVLTF. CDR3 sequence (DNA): TGTGCCAGCAGTGCGTCGGACAGGGGGTTCTCTGGGGCCAACGTCCTGACTTTC.

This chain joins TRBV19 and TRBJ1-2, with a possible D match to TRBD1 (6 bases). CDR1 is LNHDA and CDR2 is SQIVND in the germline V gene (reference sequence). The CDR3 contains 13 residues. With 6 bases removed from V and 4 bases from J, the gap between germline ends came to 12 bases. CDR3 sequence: CASSVGQFYGYTF. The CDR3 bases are TGTGCCAGTAGCGTTGGACAGTTCTATGGCTACACCTTC.

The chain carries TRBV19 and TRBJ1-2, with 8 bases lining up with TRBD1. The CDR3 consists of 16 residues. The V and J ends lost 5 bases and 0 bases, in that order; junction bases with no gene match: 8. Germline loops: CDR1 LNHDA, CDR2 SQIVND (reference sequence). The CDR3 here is CASSAGQGRTNYGYTF. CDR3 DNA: TGTGCCAGTAGTGCAGGACAGGGAAGGACTAACTATGGCTACACCTTC.

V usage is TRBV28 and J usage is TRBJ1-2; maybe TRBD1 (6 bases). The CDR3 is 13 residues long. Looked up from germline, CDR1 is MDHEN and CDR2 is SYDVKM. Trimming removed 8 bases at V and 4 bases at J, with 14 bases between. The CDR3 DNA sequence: TGTGCCAGCTTTAGCACAGGGTTCTATGGCTACACCTTC. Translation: CASFSTGFYGYTF.

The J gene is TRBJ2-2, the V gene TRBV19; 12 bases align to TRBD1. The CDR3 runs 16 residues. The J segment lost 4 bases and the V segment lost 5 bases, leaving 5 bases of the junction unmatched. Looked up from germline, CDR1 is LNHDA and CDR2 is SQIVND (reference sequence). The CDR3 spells CASSAGQGAGTGELFF. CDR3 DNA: TGTGCCAGTAGTGCGGGACAGGGGGCGGGCACCGGGGAGCTGTTTTTT.

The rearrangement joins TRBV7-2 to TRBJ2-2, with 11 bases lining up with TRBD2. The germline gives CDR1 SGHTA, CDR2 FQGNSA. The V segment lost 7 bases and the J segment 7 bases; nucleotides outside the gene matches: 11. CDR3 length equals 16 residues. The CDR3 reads CASNLAGGSLNGELFF. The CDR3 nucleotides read TGTGCCAGCAACCTAGCGGGAGGATCGTTAAACGGGGAGCTGTTTTTT.